This T cell receptor beta chain was recovered during a study of shared clonotypes between healthy human individuals. CD45RO-negative cells were positively selected for CCR7, leaving out terminally differentiated effector memory CD45RA+ cells. Germline V gene sequence: CDR1 MGHRA, CDR2 YSYEKL. V gave up 4 bases and J gave up 1 base, with 7 bases separating them. The CDR3 runs 13 residues. Profiling relied on immunoSEQ multiplex PCR, and the TCRdb table lists in-frame clones only, not all of them. Here the sample spans under 1 million clones, 80% to 95% being singletons. This receptor was obtained from a man younger than 40 in good health. Sequencing was carried out using naive CD8+ T cells sorted from blood. The chain couples TRBV4-1 to TRBJ1-1; D not resolved. The CDR3 sequence: CASSPGGNTEAFF. For the CDR3, the DNA is TGCGCCAGCAGCCCAGGAGGGAACACTGAAGCTTTCTTT.